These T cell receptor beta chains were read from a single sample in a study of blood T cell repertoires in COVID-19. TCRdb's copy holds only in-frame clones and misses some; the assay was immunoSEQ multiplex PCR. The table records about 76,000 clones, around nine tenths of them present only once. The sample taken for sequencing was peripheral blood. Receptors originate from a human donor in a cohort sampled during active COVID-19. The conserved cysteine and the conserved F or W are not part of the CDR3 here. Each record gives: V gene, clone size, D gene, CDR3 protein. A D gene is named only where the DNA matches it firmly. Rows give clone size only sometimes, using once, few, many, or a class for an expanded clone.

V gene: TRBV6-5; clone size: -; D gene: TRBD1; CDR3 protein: ASTPDRVSYGYT
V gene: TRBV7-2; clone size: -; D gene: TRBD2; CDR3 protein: ASSLTSGGNDEQF
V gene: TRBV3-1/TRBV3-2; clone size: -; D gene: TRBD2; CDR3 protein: ASSRTRTSGSTQY
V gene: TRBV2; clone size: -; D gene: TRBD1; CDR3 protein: AGSHSTGARTTEAF
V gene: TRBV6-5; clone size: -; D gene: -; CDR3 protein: ASRPLTQDRPLH
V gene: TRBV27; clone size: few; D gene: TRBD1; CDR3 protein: ASSLSTTGVHEQY
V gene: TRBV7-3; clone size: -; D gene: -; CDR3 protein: ASSDGHKGEQF
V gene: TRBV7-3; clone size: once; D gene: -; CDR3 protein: ASSKGHRAGGGEQY
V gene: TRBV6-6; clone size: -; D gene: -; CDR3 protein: ASSPMADTQY
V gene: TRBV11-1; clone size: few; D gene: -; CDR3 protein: ASSLVRGTEAF
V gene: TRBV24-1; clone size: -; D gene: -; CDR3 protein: ATSDLTSEAF
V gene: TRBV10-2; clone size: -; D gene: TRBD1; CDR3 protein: ASSSGTVALYEQY
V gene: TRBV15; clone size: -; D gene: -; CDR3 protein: ATSSRRTAYNEQF
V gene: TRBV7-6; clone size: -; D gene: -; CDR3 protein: ASSSRGGETQY
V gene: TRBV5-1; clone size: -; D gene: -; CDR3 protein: ASGKTGTTDTQY
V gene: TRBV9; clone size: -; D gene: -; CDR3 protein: ASSVSGRTNEKLF
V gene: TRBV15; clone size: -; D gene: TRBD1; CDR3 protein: ATSPRRQGEQPQH
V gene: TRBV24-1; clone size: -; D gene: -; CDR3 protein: ATSLTGDSYNEQF
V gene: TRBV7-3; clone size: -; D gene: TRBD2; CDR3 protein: ASSFPAGVATDTQY
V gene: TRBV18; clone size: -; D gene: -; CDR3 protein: ASSPTQGRRAGELF
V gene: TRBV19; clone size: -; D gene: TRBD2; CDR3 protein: ASSRLGGSIPYEQY
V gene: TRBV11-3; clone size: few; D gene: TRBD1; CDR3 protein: ASSPRDRISGANVLT
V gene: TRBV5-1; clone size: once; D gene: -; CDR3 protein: ASRQDYSNQPQH
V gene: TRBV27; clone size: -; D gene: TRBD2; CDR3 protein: ASSSRTSSDGLYNEQF
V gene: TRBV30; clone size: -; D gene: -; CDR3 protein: AWGGPTGRSYEQY
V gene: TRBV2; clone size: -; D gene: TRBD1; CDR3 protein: ASSEQGANTEAF
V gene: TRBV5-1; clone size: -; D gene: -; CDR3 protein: ASNPGGASQETQY
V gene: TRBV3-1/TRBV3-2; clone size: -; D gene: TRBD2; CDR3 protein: ASSPLAGTQETQY
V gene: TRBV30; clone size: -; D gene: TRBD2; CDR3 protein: ARGTSGSNTQY
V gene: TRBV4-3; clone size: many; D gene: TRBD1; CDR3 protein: ASSQEPADRGPTGELF
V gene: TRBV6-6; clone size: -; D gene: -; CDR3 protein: ASSYSQGGVNTEAF
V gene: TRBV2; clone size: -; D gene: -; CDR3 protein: ASRGQPGGNEKLF
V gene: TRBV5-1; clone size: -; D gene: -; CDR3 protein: ASSLSETQY
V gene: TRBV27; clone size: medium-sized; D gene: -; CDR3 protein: ASSLAGGNQPQH
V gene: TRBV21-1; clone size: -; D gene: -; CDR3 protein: ASSKYRYSGTFSYEQY
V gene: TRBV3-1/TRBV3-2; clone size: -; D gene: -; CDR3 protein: ASGDPGVLNEKLF
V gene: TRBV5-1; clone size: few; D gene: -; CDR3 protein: ASSLAAGPGTIY
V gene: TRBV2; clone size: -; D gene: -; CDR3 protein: ASKGEWGHEQY
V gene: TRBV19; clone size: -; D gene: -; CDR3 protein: ASQSSSGLAEQY
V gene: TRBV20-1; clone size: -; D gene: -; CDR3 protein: SASGVVNSPLH
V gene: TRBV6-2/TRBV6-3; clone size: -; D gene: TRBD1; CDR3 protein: ASSDRDRGLTDTQY
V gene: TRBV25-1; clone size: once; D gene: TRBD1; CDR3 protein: ASSWDSGGTEAF